Reported below is one T cell receptor beta chain. Only in-frame clones appear in the TCRdb table, and some are missing; sequencing was by immunoSEQ multiplex PCR. The data show just over 25,000 clones, with almost 90% seen just once and about 11% held by the top ten. The CDR3 sequence is 13 residues long. V shed 5 bases and J 8 bases; nucleotides not matched to a gene: 4. CDR1 MNHEY and CDR2 SMNVEV come from the germline V gene (reference sequence). This entry belongs to a study of blood T cell repertoires in COVID-19. This TCR was sampled from a man in his 70s with acute or convalescent COVID-19. Sequenced input: peripheral blood. The J gene is TRBJ2-3, the V gene TRBV27, with 10 bases fitting TRBD2. The CDR3 reads CASSSGRAGTQYF. The CDR3 bases are TGTGCCAGCAGTAGCGGGAGGGCCGGTACGCAGTATTTT.